Below are 30 T cell receptor beta chains sequenced from a single sample in a study of T-cell reconstitution after alpha-beta-depleted transplantation in children (TCRdb year 2016). What this sample's treatment or condition label stands for: allogeneic hematopoietic cell transplantation with graft depleted of TCRalphabeta T cells and CD19 B cells. Libraries were constructed by PCR. The sample was run on an Illumina HiSeq 2500. Molecular barcoding was employed in the preparation of TCR libraries, with unique molecular identifiers being used to normalize TCRbeta repertoire quantification. TCRdb reprocessed the public reads (quality trimming at Q25 with fastp, clone calling with MiXCR) and kept in-frame beta chains. One record per CDR3 amino acid sequence lists the most common genes and DNA. Recorded for this sample are 65,000 to 85,000 distinct CDR3 sequences; roughly a tenth of them occurred a single time. Under 15% of the sample rests with the top ten.

The specimen was PBMCs, collected before TCRalphabeta/CD19-depleted stem cell transplant. The receptors were gathered from a boy younger than 18 with acute myeloid leukemia, due to receive a stem cell transplant.

This clonotype was seen ten or more times. The V call is TRBV20-1, the J call TRBJ1-4; D is unresolved. Germline CDR1 DFQATT, CDR2 SNEGSKA (reference sequence). Trimming stripped 3 bases from V and 7 bases from J, with 18 bases between. The length of the CDR3 is 15 residues. CDR3: CSASAARDGGEKLFF. The CDR3 bases are TGCAGTGCTAGCGCCGCTAGGGATGGCGGTGAAAAACTGTTTTTT.

This clonotype was counted at least ten times. This chain links TRBV27 with TRBJ2-7; 12 bases agree with TRBD2. The CDR3 is made up of 13 amino acids. Trimming removed 7 bases from V and 2 bases from J; junction bases left unmatched: 0. Germline V gene data show CDR1 as MNHEY and CDR2 as SMNVEV (reference sequence). The chain's CDR3 is CASTSGRAYEQYF. The CDR3 coding sequence is TGTGCCAGCACTAGCGGGAGGGCCTACGAGCAGTACTTC.

This clonotype was recorded at least ten times. The chain links TRBV11-2 to TRBJ2-1, with D perhaps matching TRBD2 (6 bases). The V gene's germline CDR1 is SGHAT and CDR2 FQNNGV. The length of the CDR3 is 16 residues. V was trimmed by 5 bases and J by 7 bases, leaving 21 bases between them. The CDR3 spells CASSPRVGVGGNEQFF. CDR3 sequence (DNA): TGTGCCAGCAGCCCAAGGGTGGGAGTTGGGGGGAATGAGCAGTTCTTC.

This clonotype was seen repeatedly, ten times or more. This chain uses TRBV20-1 with TRBJ1-2, with 8 bases that match TRBD1. V shed 4 bases, J shed 0 bases, and the junction held 7 bases outside the gene matches. Per the germline V gene, CDR1 is DFQATT and CDR2 is SNEGSKA (reference sequence). The CDR3 length is 15 residues. The CDR3 loop is CSAILGQGPNYGYTF. For the CDR3, the DNA is TGCAGTGCTATCCTAGGACAGGGACCTAACTATGGCTACACCTTC.

This clonotype was observed at least ten times. The chain couples TRBV6-2 or TRBV6-3 to TRBJ2-1; possibly TRBD2 for D (6 bases). The length of the CDR3 is 11 residues. V gave up 8 bases and J gave up 10 bases, with 12 bases separating them. Per the germline V gene, CDR1 is MNHEY and CDR2 is SVGEGT. The CDR3 DNA sequence: TGTGCCAGCTACACGGGGGTAGAGCAGTTCTTC. Translation gives CASYTGVEQFF.

This clonotype was seen repeatedly, ten times or more. J is TRBJ1-2 and V is TRBV7-6, with 11 bases that match TRBD1. Germline-derived CDR1 and CDR2 are SGHVS and FNYEAQ. V lost 5 bases to trimming and J lost 4 bases; unmatched junction nucleotides: 9. This CDR3 is 16 amino acids long. This CDR3 reads CASSPAGQGAFYGYTF. The CDR3 DNA sequence: TGTGCCAGCAGCCCCGCCGGACAGGGGGCCTTCTATGGCTACACCTTC.

J is TRBJ2-1 and V is TRBV12-3 or TRBV12-4, with 10 bases that match TRBD1. The trim removed 10 bases at V and 3 bases at J, leaving 18 bases unmatched. The CDR3 runs to 18 residues. The chain's CDR3 is CAITPTIPGQGNYNEQFF. The DNA of the CDR3 is TGTGCCATCACTCCCACCATTCCGGGACAGGGGAACTACAATGAGCAGTTCTTC.

This clonotype occurred many times. CDR3 nucleotide sequence: TGCAGTGCAAGGAGGCAGATGAACACTGAAGCTTTCTTT. This translates into CSARRQMNTEAFF. The chain uses TRBV20-1 and TRBJ1-1; the D is unclear. CDR1 and CDR2 from the germline V gene are DFQATT and SNEGSKA (reference sequence). V was shortened by 6 bases and J by 0 bases, with 11 bases between the two germline ends. This CDR3 comprises 13 residues.

The chain joins TRBV28 to TRBJ2-3; D possibly corresponds to TRBD2 (5 bases). Germline V CDR1 and CDR2: MDHEN, SYDVKM. The CDR3 is 14 amino acids. Trimming removed 4 bases from V and 6 bases from J, with 14 bases in between. The CDR3 spells CASSSSYPSDTQYF. The DNA of the CDR3 is TGTGCCAGCAGTTCTAGCTACCCCAGTGATACGCAGTATTTT.

This clonotype was counted at least ten times. For the CDR3, the DNA is TGCGCCAGCAGCTCCAGGGGACAGAACACAGATACGCAGTATTTT. It specifies CASSSRGQNTDTQYF. The chain uses TRBV5-1 and TRBJ2-3, with 7 bases aligning to TRBD1. The V and J ends lost 3 bases and 2 bases, in that order; junction bases with no gene match: 6. CDR1 and CDR2 from the germline V gene are SGHRS and YFSETQ. This CDR3 is built from 15 residues.

This clonotype was counted ten times or more. The V gene is TRBV5-6, the J gene TRBJ2-3; 7 bases line up with TRBD2. V was clipped by 4 bases and J by 8 bases; unmatched bases: 4. CDR1 and CDR2 from the germline V gene are SGHDT and YYEEEE. CDR3 length: 12 amino acids. As DNA, the CDR3 is TGTGCCAGCAGCGGGACTATTACTACGCAGTATTTT. Its translation is CASSGTITTQYF. The complete variable domain, with remaining parts taken from reference TRBV5-6 and TRBJ2-3, reads DAGVTQSPTHLIKTRGQQVTLRCSPKSGHDTVSWYQQALGQGPQFIFQYYEEEERQRGNFPDRFSGHQFPNYSSELNVNALLLGDSALYLCASSGTITTQYFGPGTRLTVL.

This clonotype was counted only a few times. The chain carries TRBV25-1 and TRBJ2-4; 14 bases are shared with TRBD2. V trimming: 3 bases; J trimming: 5 bases; junction bases outside the gene matches: 3. The V gene's germline CDR1 is MGHDK and CDR2 SYGVNS. CDR3 length: 16 residues. The CDR3 DNA reads TGTGCCAGCAGTGAGTGGGGACTAGCGGGAGAAAACATTCAGTACTTC. Amino acid sequence: CASSEWGLAGENIQYF.

There are many counts of this clonotype. The rearrangement links TRBV12-3 or TRBV12-4 to TRBJ2-5; 7 bases line up with TRBD2. The ends lost 6 bases at V and 0 bases at J; junction bases unmatched: 7. The CDR3 spans 15 residues. The CDR3 DNA reads as TGTGCCAGCAGCGTAGCGGGCTGGTACCAAGAGACCCAGTACTTC. It yields the protein CASSVAGWYQETQYF.

The chain is built from TRBV7-2 and TRBJ1-1; 8 nucleotides match TRBD1. This CDR3 is built from 13 residues. V shed 4 bases, J shed 5 bases, and the junction held 3 bases outside the gene matches. The germline gives CDR1 SGHTA, CDR2 FQGNSA. CDR3 sequence reads: CASSWTGRTEAFF. Written as DNA, the CDR3 is TGTGCCAGCAGCTGGACAGGGAGGACTGAAGCTTTCTTT.

The gene calls are TRBV3-1 and TRBJ1-2, with 8 bases aligning to TRBD1. J lost 4 bases, V lost 3 bases, and 4 bases had no gene match. The CDR3 extends over 14 amino acids. CDR1 and CDR2 (germline): LGHDT, YNNKEL (reference sequence). CDR3 coding DNA: TGTGCCAGCAGCCATGACAGGGGTCTCTATGGCTACACCTTC. It yields the protein CASSHDRGLYGYTF.

This clonotype was found many times. The chain recombines TRBV7-2 with TRBJ2-7; TRBD2 is a possible D gene (5 bases). V dropped 3 bases and J dropped 2 bases, with 11 bases sitting between them. CDR1 SGHTA and CDR2 FQGNSA come from the germline V gene. The CDR3 totals 14 residues. The CDR3 reads CASSLEASTYEQYF. In DNA form, the CDR3 reads TGTGCCAGCAGCTTGGAGGCTAGTACCTACGAGCAGTACTTC.

This clonotype was observed many times. V gene TRBV9 combines with J gene TRBJ1-6, with a tentative D call TRBD1 (6 bases). Germline V gene sequence: CDR1 SGDLS, CDR2 YYNGEE. The CDR3 is made up of 15 amino acids. V lost 0 bases to trimming and J lost 7 bases, with 11 bases between them. CDR3 coding DNA: TGTGCCAGCAGCGTAGATGGGCAGGGGAATTCACCCCTCCACTTT. Amino acids: CASSVDGQGNSPLHF.

As regards this clonotype: The junction differs from germline at one of its ends, possibly a read error. This rearrangement joins TRBV3-1 to TRBJ2-1; TRBD2 agrees at 11 bases. The germline V gene encodes CDR1 LGHDT and CDR2 YNNKEL (reference sequence). The CDR3 consists of 15 residues. CDR3 in amino acids: CASTLGLAAYNGQFF. Written as DNA, the CDR3 is TGTGCCAGCACCCTGGGACTAGCGGCATACAATGGGCAGTTCTTT.

This clonotype was seen repeatedly, ten times or more. V gene TRBV20-1 combines with J gene TRBJ2-7, with TRBD2 matching over 7 bases. Germline CDR1 reads DFQATT; CDR2 reads SNEGSKA (reference sequence). With V trimmed by 6 bases and J by 1 base, 12 bases remained unmatched. The CDR3 consists of 15 residues. The CDR3 protein is CSAQAGTAGSYEQYF. CDR3 sequence (DNA): TGCAGTGCCCAAGCGGGAACCGCCGGTTCCTACGAGCAGTACTTC.

This clonotype has at least ten counts. The V and J genes are TRBV2 and TRBJ2-5, with 9 positions matching TRBD2. The V and J ends lost 8 bases and 4 bases, in that order; junction bases with no gene match: 5. The CDR3 is 13 amino acids. CDR1 and CDR2 (germline): SNHLY, FYNNEI. The CDR3 region is CASRRGGVETQYF. Written as DNA, the CDR3 is TGTGCCAGCCGGCGGGGGGGCGTAGAGACCCAGTACTTC.

This clonotype was counted many times. The chain is built from TRBV9 and TRBJ1-1, with 8 bases matching TRBD1. The germline CDR1 and CDR2 sequences are SGDLS and YYNGEE. This CDR3 is built from 15 residues. Trimming cost V 3 bases and J 0 bases; bases outside gene matches: 4. CDR3 region: CASSGNRGMNTEAFF. CDR3 bases: TGTGCCAGCAGCGGCAACAGGGGGATGAACACTGAAGCTTTCTTT.

This sequence joins TRBV7-8 and TRBJ1-2; 7 positions agree with TRBD1. The CDR3 contains 13 residues. V gave up 5 bases and J gave up 4 bases; unmatched junction bases: 4. The germline gives CDR1 SGHVS, CDR2 FQNEAQ. The CDR3 region is CASSTGQIYGYTF. In nucleotides, the CDR3 is TGTGCCAGCAGCACGGGACAGATCTATGGCTACACCTTC.

In this sample, this clonotype turned up many times. V is TRBV11-2 and J is TRBJ2-5; tentative D call: TRBD2 (6 bases). V lost 4 bases to trimming and J lost 4 bases, with 31 bases between them. Germline V gene lookup returns CDR1 SGHAT and CDR2 FQNNGV. The CDR3 consists of 20 residues. Here the CDR3 DNA reads TGTGCCAGCAGCTCCGGGGCGGGACCAATGGGTTCTCCAAGCTTAGAGACCCAGTACTTC. The encoded protein is CASSSGAGPMGSPSLETQYF.

This clonotype was detected ten times or more. The chain carries TRBV7-2 and TRBJ1-4, with a weak D call TRBD1 (5 bases). The CDR3 consists of 13 residues. Trimming cost V 1 base and J 5 bases, with 5 bases left between them. Germline lookup yields CDR1 SGHTA and CDR2 FQGNSA. DNA for the CDR3: TGTGCCAGCAGCTTAGACAGGAATGAAAAACTGTTTTTT. Translating gives CASSLDRNEKLFF.

In this sample, this clonotype turned up many times. The chain has TRBV11-3 and TRBJ2-1; the D gene is possibly TRBD1 (5 bases). V lost 2 bases and J lost 7, with 12 bases in between. CDR1 is SGHNT, CDR2 YENEEA, per germline. The CDR3 runs to 14 residues. The DNA of the CDR3 is TGTGCCAGCAGCTTAATCCAGGGTTCGAATGAGCAGTTCTTC. It is translated as CASSLIQGSNEQFF.

The sample holds many counts of this clonotype. V is TRBV2 and J is TRBJ1-2; no clear D. Germline CDR1 SNHLY, CDR2 FYNNEI. There are 12 residues in the CDR3. V lost 4 bases and J 8 bases, leaving 11 bases between the germline ends. This CDR3 is CASSGLTEGYTF. The CDR3 region has the DNA TGTGCCAGCAGTGGGCTAACGGAAGGCTACACCTTC. The full variable domain, its missing parts supplied by reference TRBV2 and TRBJ1-2, is EPEVTQTPSHQVTQMGQEVILRCVPISNHLYFYWYRQILGQKVEFLVSFYNNEISEKSEIFDDQFSVERPDGSNFTLKIRSTKLEDSAMYFCASSGLTEGYTFGSGTRLTVV.

The chain uses TRBV7-6 and TRBJ2-5; TRBD1 might be the D (6 bases). Germline assignment: CDR1 SGHVS and CDR2 FNYEAQ. V was pared by 2 bases and J by 1 base, with 8 bases between. The CDR3 consists of 14 residues. This chain's CDR3 is CASSLTGSQETQYF. CDR3 DNA: TGTGCCAGCAGCTTAACAGGGAGCCAAGAGACCCAGTACTTC.

This clonotype occurred many times. The genes are TRBV7-6 and TRBJ2-2; 12 nucleotides match TRBD2. The CDR3 is 16 residues long. The junction had 4 bases not matched to a gene; V was cut back by 1 base and J by 7 bases. Germline loops: CDR1 SGHVS, CDR2 FNYEAQ. The CDR3 DNA follows: TGTGCCAGCAGCTTAGGACTAGCGGGAGAAGTCGGGGAGCTGTTTTTT. It encodes CASSLGLAGEVGELFF.

This clonotype has at least ten counts. The rearrangement links TRBV27 to TRBJ2-2; the D gene is possibly TRBD2 (5 bases). V was pared by 4 bases and J by 7 bases, with 16 bases between. The germline V gene encodes CDR1 MNHEY and CDR2 SMNVEV (reference sequence). The CDR3 extends over 15 amino acids. The CDR3 reads CASSSGPLRDGELFF. In nucleotides, the CDR3 is TGTGCCAGCAGTTCCGGGCCCCTACGGGACGGGGAGCTGTTTTTT.

This clonotype was recorded at least ten times. The chain uses TRBV29-1 and TRBJ2-1; a possible D gene is TRBD2 (5 bases). CDR1 and CDR2 from the germline V gene are SQVTM and ANQGSEA. Trimming shortened V by 0 bases and J by 0 bases, and 15 bases separated the two germline ends. This CDR3 contains 17 residues. The CDR3 DNA reads TGCAGCGTTGAAGAATGGGCGGGCCACAGCTCCTACAATGAGCAGTTCTTC. This codes for CSVEEWAGHSSYNEQFF.